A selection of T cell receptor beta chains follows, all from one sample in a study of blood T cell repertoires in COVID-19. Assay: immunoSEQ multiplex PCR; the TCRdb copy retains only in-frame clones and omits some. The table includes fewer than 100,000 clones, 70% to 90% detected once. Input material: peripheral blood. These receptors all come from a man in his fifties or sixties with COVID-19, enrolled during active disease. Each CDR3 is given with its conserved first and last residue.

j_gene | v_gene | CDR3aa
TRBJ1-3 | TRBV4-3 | CASSQVWDRGSGNTIYF
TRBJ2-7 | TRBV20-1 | CKKEADEQYF
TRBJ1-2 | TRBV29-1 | CSVQNSLNYGYTF
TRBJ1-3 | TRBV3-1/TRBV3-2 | CASRPTDSGNTIYF
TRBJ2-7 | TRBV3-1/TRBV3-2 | CASSPGLADSYEQYF
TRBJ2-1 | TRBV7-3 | CASSPSGTSGSMQFF
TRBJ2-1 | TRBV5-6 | CASSSTRNEQFF
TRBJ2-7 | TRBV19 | CASSILAGDPTEQYF
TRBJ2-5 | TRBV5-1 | CASSLVGGQETQYF
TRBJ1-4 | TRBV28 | CASSRSGNNEKLFF
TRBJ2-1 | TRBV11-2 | CASSYDPGRTYNEQFF
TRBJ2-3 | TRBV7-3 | CASSLGGRAQDTQYF
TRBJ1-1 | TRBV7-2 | CASSNFMNTEAFF
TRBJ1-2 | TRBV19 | CASMAVPSYAGYTF
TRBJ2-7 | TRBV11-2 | CASSPFLDIGEQYF
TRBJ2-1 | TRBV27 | CASSSGLAGGPGGEQFF
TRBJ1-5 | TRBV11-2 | CASSLGEDQPQHF
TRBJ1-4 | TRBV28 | CASSLGQGDNEKLFF
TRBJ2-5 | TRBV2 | CASIRDRFREETQYF
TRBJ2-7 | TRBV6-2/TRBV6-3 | CASSYVGRIYEQYF
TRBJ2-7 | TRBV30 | CAWSVRGLGEQYF
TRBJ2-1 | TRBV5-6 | CASSLPSSYNEQFF
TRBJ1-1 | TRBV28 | CASSLEPVADRDDEAFF
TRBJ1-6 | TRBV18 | CASSPTGQGNSPLHF
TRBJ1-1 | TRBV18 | CASSPKSRGIGVNTEAFF
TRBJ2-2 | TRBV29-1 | CSVLGLAGDTGELFF
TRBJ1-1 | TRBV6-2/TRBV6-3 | CASSRGEGRHTEAFF
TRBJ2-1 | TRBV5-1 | CASGKVGSRDEQFF
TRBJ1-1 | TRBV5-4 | CASSYLEEEAFF
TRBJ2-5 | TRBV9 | CASSLRGTQETQYF
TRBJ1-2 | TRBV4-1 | CASTRGQGGLISANYGYTF
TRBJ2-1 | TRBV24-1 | CATSTRTGKANEQFF
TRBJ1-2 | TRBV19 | CASSSRGQGGYTF
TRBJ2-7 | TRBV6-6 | CASSYSRDPNPYEQYF
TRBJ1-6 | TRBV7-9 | CASVGQGGGPLHF
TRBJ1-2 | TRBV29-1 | CSVVGGPGQGSVRNYGYTF
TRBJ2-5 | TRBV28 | CASSTPASGSRETQYF
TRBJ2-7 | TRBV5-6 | CASSFGTGTYEQYF
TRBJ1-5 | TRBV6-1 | CASSEVGRRAQPQHF
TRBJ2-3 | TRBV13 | CASSLQGPDTQYF
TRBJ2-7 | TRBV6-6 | CASSLTGQGEQYF
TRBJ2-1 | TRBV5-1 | CASSQGGLAGVQFF
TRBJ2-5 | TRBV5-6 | CASSSGSQETQYF
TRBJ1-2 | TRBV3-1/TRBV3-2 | CASSPVVGGNYGYTF
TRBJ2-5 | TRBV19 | CASSIVTGETQYF
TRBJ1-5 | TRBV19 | CASRADRAGNQPQHF
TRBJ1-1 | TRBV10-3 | CAISTGQGNTEAFF
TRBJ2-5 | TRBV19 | CASSSDRGETQYF
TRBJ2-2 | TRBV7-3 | CASSPNQGGNTGELFF
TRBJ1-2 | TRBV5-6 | CASSQQTGDYGYTF
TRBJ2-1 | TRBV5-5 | CASSLVRGNEQFF
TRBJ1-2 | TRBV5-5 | CASSLALTANYGYTF